This TCR beta chain was documented in a study of T cells in Graves' hyperthyroidism and ophthalmopathy. With regard to this clonotype: What it recognizes is unknown.

Overall study findings and caveats: Stable hyperthyroidism was separated from ophthalmopathy by a model based on 13 V-J features.

This CDR3 is 14 amino acids long. Germline V gives CDR1 SQVTM, CDR2 ANQGSEA. The V gene end was trimmed by 8 bases and the J gene end by 2 bases; junction bases not matched to a gene: 10. Amplification of TCR beta CDR3 regions used RNA as the template. First-round RT-PCR with HTBI primers amplified the TCR CDR3 region. TCRdb re-derived calls from the multiplex PCR reads in MiXCR, one entry per CDR3 protein. This table holds about 510,000 distinct CDR3 sequences, 40% to 55% found once. This sequence was found in an adult woman with Graves' disease, either hyperthyroidism or ophthalmopathy (not recorded which). The specimen sequenced was peripheral blood or thyroid tissue (not recorded which). This rearrangement joins TRBV29-1 to TRBJ1-1; 8 nucleotides line up with TRBD1. The CDR3 DNA reads as TGCAGCTTAGGAGGGGCAGGGGGCAACACTGAAGCTTTCTTT. It codes for CSLGGAGGNTEAFF.